The 5 T cell receptor beta chains reported below all come from one sample, sequenced in a study of long-term antiretroviral therapy in people with HIV. At the survey level, the v3.0 immunoSEQ assay was run. Profiling relied on immunoSEQ multiplex PCR, and the TCRdb table lists in-frame clones only, not all of them. This table holds about 28,000 clones, about 83% found once. Sample: unsorted PBMCs, taken 0.4 years after starting antiretroviral therapy. Receptors were obtained from a man younger than 35 with HIV.

This clone was counted between two and nine times. V gene TRBV27 combines with J gene TRBJ1-1; D not resolved. CDR3 length: 13 residues. Trimming took off 4 bases at V and 4 bases at J, with 10 bases between the two ends. CDR1 is MNHEY and CDR2 is SMNVEV in the germline V gene (reference sequence). As DNA, the CDR3 is TGTGCCAGCAGTTGGGGTGGTGGCACTGAAGCTTTCTTT. Its translation is CASSWGGGTEAFF.

This rearrangement joins TRBV7-9 to TRBJ1-2; D call uncertain. With 1 base removed from V and 4 bases from J, the gap between germline ends came to 7 bases. The CDR3 has 13 residues. Germline V gene sequence: CDR1 SEHNR, CDR2 FQNEAQ (reference sequence). The CDR3 DNA reads as TGTGCCAGCAGCTTAGGAGGCGGCTATGGCTACACCTTC. Translation: CASSLGGGYGYTF. The full variable domain, completed using reference TRBV7-9 and TRBJ1-2, is DTGVSQNPRHKITKRGQNVTFRCDPISEHNRLYWYRQTLGQGPEFLTYFQNEAQLEKSRLLSDRFSAERPKGSFSTLEIQRTEQGDSAMYLCASSLGGGYGYTFGSGTRLTVV.

V is TRBV6-6 and J is TRBJ1-2; D gene unclear. Trimming stripped 0 bases from V and 8 bases from J, with 16 bases between. The germline CDR1 and CDR2 sequences are MNHNY and SVGAGI (reference sequence). The CDR3 contains 15 residues. CDR3 amino acids: CASSYSGGRSGGYTF. The CDR3, as DNA: TGTGCCAGCAGTTACTCAGGTGGTCGGAGCGGGGGCTACACCTTC.

This chain links TRBV5-6 with TRBJ2-7, with 8 bases lining up with TRBD1. This CDR3 contains 14 residues. In germline, CDR1 is SGHDT, CDR2 YYEEEE. Trimming cost V 4 bases and J 1 base; bases outside gene matches: 4. The CDR3 DNA is TGTGCCAGCAGCCCTGGACAGGGTTCCTACGAGCAGTACTTC. Encoded protein: CASSPGQGSYEQYF.

This rearrangement joins TRBV19 to TRBJ1-5; no clear D gene. Between the trimmed V and J ends, which lost 1 base and 2 bases, there was a span of 12 bases. CDR1 and CDR2 from the germline V gene are LNHDA and SQIVND (reference sequence). The CDR3 has 16 residues. CDR3 residues: CASSIVLGWGNQPQHF. The CDR3, as DNA: TGTGCCAGTAGTATAGTACTCGGTTGGGGCAATCAGCCCCAGCATTTT. The full variable domain, its missing parts supplied by reference TRBV19 and TRBJ1-5, is DGGITQSPKYLFRKEGQNVTLSCEQNLNHDAMYWYRQDPGQGLRLIYYSQIVNDFQKGDIAEGYSVSREKKESFPLTVTSAQKNPTAFYLCASSIVLGWGNQPQHFGDGTRLSIL.